This TCR beta chain derives from a study of blood T cell repertoires in COVID-19. Only in-frame clones appear in the TCRdb table, and some are missing; sequencing was by immunoSEQ multiplex PCR. The profile shows approximately 70,000 clones, around 84% of them singletons. The table lists this clone with a count of one. V shed 9 bases, J shed 4 bases, and the junction held 6 bases outside the gene matches. In germline, CDR1 is MNHEY, CDR2 SVGAGI. This CDR3 is 13 amino acids long. This TCR came from a woman aged 70-85 years with acute or convalescent COVID-19. The material sequenced was peripheral blood. The rearrangement links TRBV6-5 to TRBJ1-5, with TRBD1 matching 7 bases. CDR3 residues: CASSGDSNQPQHF. The DNA of the CDR3 is TGTGCCAGTTCCGGGGACAGTAATCAGCCCCAGCATTTT.